These 3 T cell receptor beta chains originate from one sample sequenced in a study of T cell changes during pregnancy in multiple sclerosis. Profiled with immunoSEQ multiplex PCR; TCRdb holds only in-frame clones, not every one. Here the sample spans 65,000 to 95,000 clones, about 89% being singletons. The specimen comprised peripheral blood, sampled before pregnancy. Every receptor here comes from a female donor with multiple sclerosis, enrolled in a pregnancy study.

The gene calls are TRBV2 and TRBJ1-1; TRBD1 matches 8 bases. Trimming cost V 8 bases and J 2 bases; bases outside gene matches: 16. The germline CDR1 and CDR2 sequences are SNHLY and FYNNEI. CDR3 size: 17 residues. CDR3 nucleotides: TGTGCCAGCGATATCGGATCAGGGGGCGGGCTCAACACTGAAGCTTTCTTT. Its protein is CASDIGSGGGLNTEAFF.

The V gene is TRBV19, the J gene TRBJ1-2, with 7 bases that match TRBD1. The V gene end was trimmed by 4 bases and the J gene end by 2 bases; junction bases not matched to a gene: 16. This CDR3 is built from 18 residues. CDR1 is LNHDA and CDR2 is SQIVND in the germline V gene (reference sequence). DNA of the CDR3: TGTGCCAGTAGTACTACCGGGACAGAGACTCTCTTAAACTATGGCTACACCTTC. Translating gives CASSTTGTETLLNYGYTF. The entire variable domain, with the rest obtained from reference TRBV19 and TRBJ1-2, is as follows: DGGITQSPKYLFRKEGQNVTLSCEQNLNHDAMYWYRQDPGQGLRLIYYSQIVNDFQKGDIAEGYSVSREKKESFPLTVTSAQKNPTAFYLCASSTTGTETLLNYGYTFGSGTRLTVV.

This sequence joins TRBV7-2 and TRBJ2-7, with 7 nucleotides matching TRBD2. CDR1 is SGHTA and CDR2 is FQGNSA in the germline V gene. With V trimmed by 1 base and J by 1 base, 7 bases remained unmatched. The CDR3 runs 16 residues. The CDR3 loop reads CASSLGGRGWSYEQYF. The CDR3 DNA is TGTGCCAGCAGCTTAGGTGGGCGGGGGTGGTCCTACGAGCAGTACTTC. The entire variable domain, with the rest obtained from reference TRBV7-2 and TRBJ2-7, is as follows: GAGVSQSPSNKVTEKGKDVELRCDPISGHTALYWYRQSLGQGLEFLIYFQGNSAPDKSGLPSDRFSAERTGGSVSTLTIQRTQQEDSAVYLCASSLGGRGWSYEQYFGPGTRLTVT.